This TCR beta chain was captured by sequencing in a study of T cells after yellow fever vaccination. About the research overall: SMART-Seq v4 Ultra Low Input prepared libraries from low-cell fractions. Study observations and caveats: Although most clonotypes did not, a small share appeared in both CD4 and CD8 compartments.

A process of 5'RACE template switching, which added a universal primer site and UMIs, was used to make TCR cDNA. TCRdb used MiXCR to reprocess the 5' RACE reads, holding one entry per CDR3 protein. In the table there are some 250,000 distinct CDR3 sequences, 3.6% of which are singletons. This clonotype was detected ten times or more. Its antigen is unknown. Looked up from germline, CDR1 is LGHNA and CDR2 is YSLEER. This CDR3 spans 14 amino acids. Trimming left V 0 bases short and J 3 bases short, with 9 bases between. Sequences were derived from PBMCs, sampled 15 days after the yellow fever booster vaccination. This chain joins TRBV4-3 and TRBJ2-7; no clear D. The origin of this receptor is a man younger than 35 who received the YFV17D yellow fever vaccine. The chain's CDR3 is CASSQDLGYYEQYF. The CDR3 region has the DNA TGCGCCAGCAGCCAAGATCTAGGGTACTACGAGCAGTACTTC.